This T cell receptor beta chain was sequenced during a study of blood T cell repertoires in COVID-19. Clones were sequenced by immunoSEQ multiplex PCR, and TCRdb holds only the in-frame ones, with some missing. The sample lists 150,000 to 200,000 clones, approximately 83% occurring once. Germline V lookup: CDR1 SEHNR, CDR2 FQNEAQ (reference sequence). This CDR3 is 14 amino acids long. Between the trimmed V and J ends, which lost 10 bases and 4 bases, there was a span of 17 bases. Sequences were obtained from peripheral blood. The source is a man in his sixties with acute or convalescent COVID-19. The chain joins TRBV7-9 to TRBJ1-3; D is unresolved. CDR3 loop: CATEDLLFGNTIYF. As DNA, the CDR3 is TGTGCCACTGAGGATCTTCTCTTCGGAAACACCATATATTTT.